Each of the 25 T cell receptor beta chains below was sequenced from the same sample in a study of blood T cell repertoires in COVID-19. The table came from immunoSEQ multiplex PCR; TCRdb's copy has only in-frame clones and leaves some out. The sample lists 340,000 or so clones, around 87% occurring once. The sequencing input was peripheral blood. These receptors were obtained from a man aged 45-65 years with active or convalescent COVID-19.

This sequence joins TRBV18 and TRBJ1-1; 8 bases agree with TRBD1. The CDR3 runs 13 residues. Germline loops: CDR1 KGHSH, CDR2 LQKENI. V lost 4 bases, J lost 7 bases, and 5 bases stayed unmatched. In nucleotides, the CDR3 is TGTGCCAGCTCACAGGGACAGGCGGGTGAAGCTTTCTTT. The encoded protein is CASSQGQAGEAFF.

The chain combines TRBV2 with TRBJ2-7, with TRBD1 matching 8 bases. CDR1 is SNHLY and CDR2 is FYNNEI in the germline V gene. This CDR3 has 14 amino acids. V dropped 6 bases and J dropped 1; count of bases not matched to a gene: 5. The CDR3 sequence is CASRWDRQSYEQYF. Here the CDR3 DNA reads TGTGCCAGCAGATGGGACAGGCAGTCCTACGAGCAGTACTTC.

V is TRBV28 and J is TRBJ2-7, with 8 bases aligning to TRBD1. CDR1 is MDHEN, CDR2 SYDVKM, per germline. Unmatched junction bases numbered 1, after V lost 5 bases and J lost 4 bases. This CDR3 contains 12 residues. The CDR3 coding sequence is TGTGCCAGCAGTGACAGGGGTTACGAGCAGTACTTC. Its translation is CASSDRGYEQYF.

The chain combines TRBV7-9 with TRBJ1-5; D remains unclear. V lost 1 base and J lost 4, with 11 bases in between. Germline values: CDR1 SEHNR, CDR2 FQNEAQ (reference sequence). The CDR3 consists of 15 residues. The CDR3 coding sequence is TGTGCCAGCAGCTTAGGCGCCGAGGGTAATCAGCCCCAGCATTTT. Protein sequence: CASSLGAEGNQPQHF.

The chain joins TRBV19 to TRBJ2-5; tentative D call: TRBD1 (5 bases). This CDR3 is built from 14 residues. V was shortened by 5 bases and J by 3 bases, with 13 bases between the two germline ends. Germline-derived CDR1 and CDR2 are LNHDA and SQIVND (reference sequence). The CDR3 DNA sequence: TGTGCCAGTAGTTCTTCTGTAGGGGAAGAGACCCAGTACTTC. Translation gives CASSSSVGEETQYF.

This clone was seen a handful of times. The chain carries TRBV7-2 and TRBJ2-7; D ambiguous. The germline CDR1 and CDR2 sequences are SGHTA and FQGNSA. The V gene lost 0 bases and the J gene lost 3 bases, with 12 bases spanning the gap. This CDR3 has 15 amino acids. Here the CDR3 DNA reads TGTGCCAGCAGCTTAGCTAACAGCTACTTCTACGAGCAGTACTTC. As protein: CASSLANSYFYEQYF.

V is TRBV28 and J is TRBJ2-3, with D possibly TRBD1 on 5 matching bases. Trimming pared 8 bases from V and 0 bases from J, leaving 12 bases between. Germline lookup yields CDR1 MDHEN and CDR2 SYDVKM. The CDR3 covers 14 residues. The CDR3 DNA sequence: TGTGCCAGCGGGGCAGGGTGGAGCACAGATACGCAGTATTTT. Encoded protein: CASGAGWSTDTQYF.

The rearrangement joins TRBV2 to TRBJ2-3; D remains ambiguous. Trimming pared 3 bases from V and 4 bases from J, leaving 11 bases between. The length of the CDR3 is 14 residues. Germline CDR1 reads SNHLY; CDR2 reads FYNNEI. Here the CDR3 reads CASSEQLVSDTQYF. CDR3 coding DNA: TGTGCCAGCAGTGAGCAGCTAGTTTCAGATACGCAGTATTTT.

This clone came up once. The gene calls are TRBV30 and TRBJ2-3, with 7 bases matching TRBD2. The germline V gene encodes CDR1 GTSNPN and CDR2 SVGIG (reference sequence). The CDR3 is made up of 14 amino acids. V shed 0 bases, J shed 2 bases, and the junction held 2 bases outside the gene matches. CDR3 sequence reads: CAWSVKRDTDTQYF. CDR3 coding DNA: TGTGCCTGGAGTGTAAAGCGGGACACAGATACGCAGTATTTT.

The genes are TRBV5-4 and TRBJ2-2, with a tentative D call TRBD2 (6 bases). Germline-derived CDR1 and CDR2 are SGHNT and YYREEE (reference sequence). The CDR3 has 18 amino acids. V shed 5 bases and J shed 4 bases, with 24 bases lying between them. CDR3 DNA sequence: TGTGCCAGCAGTAAAAATCCGGGAGCTAGACCGGGCACCGGGGAGCTGTTTTTT. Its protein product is CASSKNPGARPGTGELFF.

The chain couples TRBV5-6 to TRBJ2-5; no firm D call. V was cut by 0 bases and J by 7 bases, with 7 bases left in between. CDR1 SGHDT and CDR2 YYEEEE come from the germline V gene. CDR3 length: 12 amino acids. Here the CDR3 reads CASSLASRTQYF. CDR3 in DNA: TGTGCCAGCAGCTTGGCCTCGCGGACCCAGTACTTC. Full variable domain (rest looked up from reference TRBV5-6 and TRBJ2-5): DAGVTQSPTHLIKTRGQQVTLRCSPKSGHDTVSWYQQALGQGPQFIFQYYEEEERQRGNFPDRFSGHQFPNYSSELNVNALLLGDSALYLCASSLASRTQYFGPGTRLLVL.

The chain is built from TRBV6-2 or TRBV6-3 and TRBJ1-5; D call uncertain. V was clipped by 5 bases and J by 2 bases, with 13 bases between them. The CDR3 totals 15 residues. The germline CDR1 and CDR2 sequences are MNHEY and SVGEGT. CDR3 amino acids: CASSDPGFGNQPQHF. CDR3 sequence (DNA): TGTGCCAGCAGTGACCCGGGTTTTGGCAATCAGCCCCAGCATTTT.

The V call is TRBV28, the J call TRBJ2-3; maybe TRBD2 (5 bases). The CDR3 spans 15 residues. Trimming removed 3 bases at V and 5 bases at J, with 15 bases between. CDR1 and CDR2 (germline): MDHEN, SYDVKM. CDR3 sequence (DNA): TGTGCCAGCAGTTTTCCGCCCCGGGCGGGAGATACGCAGTATTTT. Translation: CASSFPPRAGDTQYF.

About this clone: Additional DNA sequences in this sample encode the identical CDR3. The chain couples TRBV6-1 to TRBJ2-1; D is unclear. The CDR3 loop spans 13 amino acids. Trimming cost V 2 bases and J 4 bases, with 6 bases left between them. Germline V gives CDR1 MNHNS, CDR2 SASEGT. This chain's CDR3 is CASSELFYNEQFF. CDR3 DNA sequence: TGTGCCAGCAGTGAACTCTTTTACAATGAGCAGTTCTTC.

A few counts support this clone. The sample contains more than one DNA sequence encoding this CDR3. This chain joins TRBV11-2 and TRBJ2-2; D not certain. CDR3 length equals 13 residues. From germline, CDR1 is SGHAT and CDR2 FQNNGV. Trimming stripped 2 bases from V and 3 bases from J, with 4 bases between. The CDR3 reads CASSLFDTGELFF. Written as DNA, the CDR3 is TGTGCCAGCAGCTTATTCGACACCGGGGAGCTGTTTTTT.

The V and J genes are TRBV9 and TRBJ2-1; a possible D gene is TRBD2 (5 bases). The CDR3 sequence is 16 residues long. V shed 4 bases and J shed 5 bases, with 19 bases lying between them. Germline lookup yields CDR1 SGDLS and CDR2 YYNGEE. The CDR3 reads CASSPRAGERHNEQFF. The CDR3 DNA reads TGTGCCAGCAGCCCCCGGGCAGGAGAGCGGCACAATGAGCAGTTCTTC.

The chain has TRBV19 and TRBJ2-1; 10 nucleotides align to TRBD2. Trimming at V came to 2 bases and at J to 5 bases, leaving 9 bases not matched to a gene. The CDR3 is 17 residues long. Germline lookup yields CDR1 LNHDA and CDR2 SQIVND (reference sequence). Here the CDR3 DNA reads TGTGCCAGTAGTATAAGTCTGGGACTAGCGACCGACAATGAGCAGTTCTTC. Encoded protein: CASSISLGLATDNEQFF.

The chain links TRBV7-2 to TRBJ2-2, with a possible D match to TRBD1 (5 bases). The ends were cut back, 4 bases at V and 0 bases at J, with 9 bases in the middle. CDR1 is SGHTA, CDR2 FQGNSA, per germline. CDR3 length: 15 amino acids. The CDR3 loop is CASSSGHANTGELFF. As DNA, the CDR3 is TGTGCCAGCAGCTCAGGACACGCGAACACCGGGGAGCTGTTTTTT.

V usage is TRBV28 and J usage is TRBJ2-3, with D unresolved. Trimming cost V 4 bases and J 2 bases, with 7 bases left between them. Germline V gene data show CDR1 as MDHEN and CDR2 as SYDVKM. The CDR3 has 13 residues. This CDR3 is CASSSPTTDTQYF. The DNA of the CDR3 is TGTGCCAGCAGTTCACCTACCACAGATACGCAGTATTTT.

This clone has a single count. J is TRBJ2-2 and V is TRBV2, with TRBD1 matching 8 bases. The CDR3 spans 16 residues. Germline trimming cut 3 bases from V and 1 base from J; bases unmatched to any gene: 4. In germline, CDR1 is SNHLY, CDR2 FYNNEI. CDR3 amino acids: CASSDRTGLNTGELFF. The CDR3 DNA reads TGTGCCAGCAGTGATCGGACAGGGCTGAACACCGGGGAGCTGTTTTTT.

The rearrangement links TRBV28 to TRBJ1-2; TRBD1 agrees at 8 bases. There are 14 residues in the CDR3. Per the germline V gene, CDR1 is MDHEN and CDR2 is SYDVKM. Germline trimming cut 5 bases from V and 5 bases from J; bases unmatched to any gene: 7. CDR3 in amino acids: CASSTGQGEYGYTF. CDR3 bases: TGTGCCAGCAGTACCGGACAGGGAGAGTATGGCTACACCTTC.

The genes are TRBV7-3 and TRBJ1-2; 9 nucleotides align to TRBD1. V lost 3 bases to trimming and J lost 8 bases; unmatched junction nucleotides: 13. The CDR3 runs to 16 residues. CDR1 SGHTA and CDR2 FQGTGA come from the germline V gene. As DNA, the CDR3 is TGTGCCAGCAGCTTCTACGCGGACAGGGGCCCCCGGGGCTACACCTTC. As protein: CASSFYADRGPRGYTF.

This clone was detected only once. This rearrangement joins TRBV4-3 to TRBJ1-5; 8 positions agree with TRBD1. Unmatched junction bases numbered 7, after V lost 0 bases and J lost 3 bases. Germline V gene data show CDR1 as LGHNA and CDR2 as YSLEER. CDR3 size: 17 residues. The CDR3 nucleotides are TGCGCCAGCAGCCAAGATCTTCGACAGGGGTACAATCAGCCCCAGCATTTT. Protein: CASSQDLRQGYNQPQHF.

This CDR3 reads CASSYGTSGNNEQFF. The CDR3 region has the DNA TGCGCCAGCAGCTATGGGACTAGCGGGAATAATGAGCAGTTCTTC. This rearrangement joins TRBV5-1 to TRBJ2-1, with TRBD2 matching over 13 bases. This CDR3 is 15 amino acids long. Germline V gives CDR1 SGHRS, CDR2 YFSETQ. V lost 3 bases, J lost 7 bases, and 4 bases stayed unmatched.

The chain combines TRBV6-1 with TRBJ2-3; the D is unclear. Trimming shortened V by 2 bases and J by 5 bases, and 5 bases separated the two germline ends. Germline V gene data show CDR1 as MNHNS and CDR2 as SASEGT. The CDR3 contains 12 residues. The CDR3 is CASSEPLDTQYF. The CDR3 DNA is TGTGCCAGCAGTGAACCGTTAGATACGCAGTATTTT.